This record concerns one T cell receptor beta chain sequence. Its target is unknown. The germline gives CDR1 SGHRS, CDR2 YFSETQ. Trimming stripped 0 bases from V and 4 bases from J, with 14 bases between. The CDR3 extends over 15 amino acids. This entry is derived from a study of graft-versus-host responses after intestinal transplantation. Findings and caveats of the study: Allograft graft-versus-host to host-versus-graft clonal ratios ran high in patients with graft-donor T cell macrochimerism.

Here immunoSEQ multiplex PCR was the method, and the copy in TCRdb shows in-frame clones only, minus some. The table has 49,000 or so clones, approximately 92% seen once. V is TRBV5-1 and J is TRBJ2-7; D might be TRBD1 (5 bases). This clonotype originated in a human patient who received an intestinal transplant, so some T cells may come from the graft donor. Sequencing was performed on PBMCs, taken around 790 days after a first intestinal transplant, on the day of a second. The CDR3: CASSLAIGAMYEQYF. The CDR3 DNA is TGCGCCAGCAGCTTGGCTATAGGGGCGATGTACGAGCAGTACTTC.